This T cell receptor (beta chain) is from a study of blood T cell repertoires in COVID-19. The wider study: COVID-19 samples, acute and convalescent, were from the United States, Italy and Spain.

CDR3 length: 15 residues. CDR1 and CDR2 (germline): MNHEY, SVGAGI. V lost 6 bases, J lost 0 bases, and 14 bases lay in between. Those enrolled, adults aged 18 to 89 years, came from some 25 US areas. Donors in Cohort 3 who had recovered were those with two negative PCRs, healthcare professional clearance, or resolution of their symptoms. The assay was immunoSEQ multiplex PCR, and TCRdb's table has in-frame clones only and misses some. The table has approximately 290,000 clones, 70% to 90% seen once; the top ten hold 4.3%. The rearrangement joins TRBV6-5 to TRBJ1-1; D is unclear. The TCR comes from a woman in her twenties or thirties who had recovered from COVID-19. The sample comprised PBMCs or T cells enriched from blood (not recorded which). The CDR3 nucleotides are TGTGCCAGCAGACCCCGGCCCAGGATGAACACTGAAGCTTTCTTT. It translates to CASRPRPRMNTEAFF.